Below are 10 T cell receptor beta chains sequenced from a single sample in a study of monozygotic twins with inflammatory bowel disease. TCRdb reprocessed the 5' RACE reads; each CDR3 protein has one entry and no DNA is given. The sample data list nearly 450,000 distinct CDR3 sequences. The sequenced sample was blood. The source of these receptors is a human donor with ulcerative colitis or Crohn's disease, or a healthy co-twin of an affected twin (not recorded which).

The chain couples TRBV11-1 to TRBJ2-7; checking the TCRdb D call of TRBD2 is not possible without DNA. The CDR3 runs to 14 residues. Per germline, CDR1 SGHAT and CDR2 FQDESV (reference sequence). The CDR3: CASSPQIGGYEQYF.

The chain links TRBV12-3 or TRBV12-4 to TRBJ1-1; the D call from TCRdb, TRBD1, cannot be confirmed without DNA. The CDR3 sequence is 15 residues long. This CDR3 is CATTGGGALYTEAFF.

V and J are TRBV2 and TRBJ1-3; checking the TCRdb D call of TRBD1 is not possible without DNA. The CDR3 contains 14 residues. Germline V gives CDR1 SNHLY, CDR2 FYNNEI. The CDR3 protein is CASFLGGSGNTIYF.

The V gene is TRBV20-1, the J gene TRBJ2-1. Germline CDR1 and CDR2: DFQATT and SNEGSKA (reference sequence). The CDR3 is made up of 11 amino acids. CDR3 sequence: CSGVVWSGQFF.

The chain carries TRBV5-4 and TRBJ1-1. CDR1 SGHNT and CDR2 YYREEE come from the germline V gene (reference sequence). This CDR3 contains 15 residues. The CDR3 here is CASSLPLTVNTEAFF.

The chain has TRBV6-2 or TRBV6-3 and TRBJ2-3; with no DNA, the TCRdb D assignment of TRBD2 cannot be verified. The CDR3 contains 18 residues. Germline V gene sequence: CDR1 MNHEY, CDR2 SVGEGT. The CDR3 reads CASSYLSGEPGSTDTQYF.

The CDR3 sequence: CSAYSDRSNQPQHF. This chain uses TRBV20-1 with TRBJ1-5; TCRdb returns TRBD1, unconfirmable since there is no DNA. This CDR3 contains 14 residues. The germline CDR1 and CDR2 sequences are DFQATT and SNEGSKA (reference sequence).

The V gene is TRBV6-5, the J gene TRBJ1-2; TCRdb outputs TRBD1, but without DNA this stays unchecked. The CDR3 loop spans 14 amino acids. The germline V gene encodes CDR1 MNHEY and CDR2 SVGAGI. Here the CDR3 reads CASSYRTGPHGYTF.

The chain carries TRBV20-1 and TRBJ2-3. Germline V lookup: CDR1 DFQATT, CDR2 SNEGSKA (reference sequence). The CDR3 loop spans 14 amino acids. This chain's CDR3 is CSAQQVASTDTQYF.

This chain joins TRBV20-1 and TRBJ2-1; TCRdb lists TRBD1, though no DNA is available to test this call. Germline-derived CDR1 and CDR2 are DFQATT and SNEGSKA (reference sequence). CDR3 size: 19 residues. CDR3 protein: CSARGGLLATRSSYNEQFF.